The entry below describes one TCR beta chain. The antigen it binds to is not known. One base away there is no much larger clone; base qualities are not given. The trial excluded patients who had a history of autoimmune disease or who were on systemic immunosuppression. Peripheral blood for TCR sequencing was collected from all dose cohorts at baseline, on cycle 4 day 1, and on cycle 7 day 1. The samples were drawn from a first-in-human, open-label, multicenter phase I dose-escalation trial of ivuxolimab. Adults with locally advanced or metastatic head and neck squamous cell, hepatocellular, melanoma or renal cell carcinoma were enrolled in the trial. Before TCR sequencing, CD4+ T cells and CD8+ T cells from peripheral blood were sorted into separate populations. The record originates from a study of OX40 agonist ivuxolimab in advanced cancers. Background for the entire study: Ivuxolimab, which targeted the costimulatory receptor OX40 (CD134), was an agonistic, fully human IgG2 monoclonal antibody. Partial responses were achieved by three dose-escalation patients, of whom one had hepatocellular carcinoma and two had cutaneous melanoma. In the dose-escalation cohort, around four fifths of patients were male, and the mean age was approximately 60 years, with a range of 23 to 79. Of the approximately 54 patients in dose escalation, 19 had hepatocellular carcinoma, roughly 15 had melanoma, 9 had renal cell carcinoma and 9 had head and neck cancer. Intravenous ivuxolimab was administered to patients every 2 weeks at six dose levels: 0.01, 0.1, 0.3, 1.5, 3 and 10 mg/kg. Patients were allowed to have had prior anti-PD-1, anti-PD-L1 or anti-CTLA-4 therapy, and approximately 39% of the dose-escalation patients had been treated with checkpoint inhibitors. The purpose of peripheral TCRbeta sequencing was to test whether ivuxolimab changed TCR sequence diversity and led to clonal T-cell expansion. The monotherapy dose-escalation portion (N of about 49 patients) of the phase I ivuxolimab trial is reported in the paper. The paper as a whole reports these results and caveats: Low levels of normalized T-cell clonal expansion were also shown by some nonresponding patients. Clonal expansion of both CD4+ and CD8+ blood T cells was observed from baseline to week 6 at doses 0.1 to 3.0 mg/kg. After ivuxolimab, more expanded clones were found on average in CD8+ T cells than in CD4+ T cells. In partial responders in the 0.1-3.0 mg/kg groups, normalized peripheral clonal expansion was found to be among the lowest, especially among CD8+ T cells. The antigen specificity of the peripheral T cells that underwent clonal expansion was not determined.

Looking up the germline V gene (reference sequence) yields CDR1 MNHEY and CDR2 SMNVEV. From cysteine to phenylalanine, the CDR3 is 15 amino acids long. The sequence is cut down to CDR3 DNA, 45 bases in frame from base 1. After removal of 7 bases from V and 1 base from J, the junction retains 5 bases not matched to a gene. Genomic DNA was isolated from the sorted cells so that the TCRbeta CDR3 region could be sequenced. The immunoSEQ Assay was used to sequence the TCRbeta CDR3 regions. The table comes from immuneACCESS by way of TCRdb, which keeps in-frame sequences with V and J called. Part of the clones is missing from these tables; in studies checked, under half for an unresolved V gene and the rest for unknown reasons. In all, the sample holds 12,000 or so clones, and 86% of those were seen once. Under 35% of the sample goes to the ten largest clones.

This specimen was CD4+ or CD8+ T cells sorted from blood, taken in a trial of the OX40 agonist ivuxolimab. This receptor chain uses TRBV27 and TRBJ2-2, with 8 bases aligning to TRBD2. The receptor was derived from an adult with an advanced solid tumor such as melanoma, head and neck, liver or kidney cancer. CDR3 protein: CASTALAENTGELFF. In nucleotide form, the sequence is TGTGCCAGCACCGCACTAGCGGAGAACACCGGGGAGCTGTTTTTT.